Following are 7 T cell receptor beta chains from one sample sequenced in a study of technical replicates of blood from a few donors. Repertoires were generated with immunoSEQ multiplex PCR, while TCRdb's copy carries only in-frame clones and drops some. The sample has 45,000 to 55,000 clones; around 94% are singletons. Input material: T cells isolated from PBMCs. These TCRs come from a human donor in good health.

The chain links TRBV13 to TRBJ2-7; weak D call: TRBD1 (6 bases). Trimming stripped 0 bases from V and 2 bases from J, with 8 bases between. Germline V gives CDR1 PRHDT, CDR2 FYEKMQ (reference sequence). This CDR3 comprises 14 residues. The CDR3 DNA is TGTGCCAGCAGCTTAGGGAGGGGGACCTACGAGCAGTACTTC. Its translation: CASSLGRGTYEQYF.

CDR3: CASSQDPFGGFDGYTF. DNA of the CDR3: TGTGCCAGCAGCCAAGATCCGTTCGGAGGGTTCGATGGCTACACCTTC. V and J are TRBV14 and TRBJ1-2; D remains ambiguous. This CDR3 has 16 residues. Germline V gene sequence: CDR1 SGHDN, CDR2 FVKESK. Trimming shortened V by 0 bases and J by 6 bases, and 17 bases separated the two germline ends.

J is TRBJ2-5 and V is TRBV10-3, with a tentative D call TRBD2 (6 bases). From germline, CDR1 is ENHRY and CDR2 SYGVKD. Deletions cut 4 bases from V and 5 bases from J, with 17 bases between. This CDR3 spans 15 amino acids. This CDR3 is CAISGAGTLGETQYF. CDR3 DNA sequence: TGTGCCATCAGTGGGGCCGGGACTCTCGGGGAGACCCAGTACTTC.

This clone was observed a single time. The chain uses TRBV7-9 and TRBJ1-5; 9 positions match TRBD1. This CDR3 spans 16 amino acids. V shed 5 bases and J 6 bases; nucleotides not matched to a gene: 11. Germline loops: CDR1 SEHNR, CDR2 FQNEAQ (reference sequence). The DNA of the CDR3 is TGTGCCAGCAGCCGCACGACGGGACAGGGCCCTCAGCCCCAGCATTTT. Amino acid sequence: CASSRTTGQGPQPQHF.

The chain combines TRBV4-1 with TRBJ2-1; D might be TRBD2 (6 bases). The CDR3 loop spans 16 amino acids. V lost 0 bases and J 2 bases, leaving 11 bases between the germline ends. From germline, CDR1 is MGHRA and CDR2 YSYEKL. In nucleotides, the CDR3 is TGCGCCAGCAGCCAAGAGCGGGACCAGGCCTACAATGAGCAGTTCTTC. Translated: CASSQERDQAYNEQFF.

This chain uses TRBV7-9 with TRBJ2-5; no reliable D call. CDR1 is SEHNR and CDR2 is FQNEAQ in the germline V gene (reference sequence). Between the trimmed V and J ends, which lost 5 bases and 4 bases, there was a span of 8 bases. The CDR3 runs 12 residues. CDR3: CASSPSVETQYF. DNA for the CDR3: TGTGCCAGCAGCCCGAGCGTAGAGACCCAGTACTTC. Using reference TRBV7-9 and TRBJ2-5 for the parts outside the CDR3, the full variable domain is DTGVSQNPRHKITKRGQNVTFRCDPISEHNRLYWYRQTLGQGPEFLTYFQNEAQLEKSRLLSDRFSAERPKGSFSTLEIQRTEQGDSAMYLCASSPSVETQYFGPGTRLLVL.

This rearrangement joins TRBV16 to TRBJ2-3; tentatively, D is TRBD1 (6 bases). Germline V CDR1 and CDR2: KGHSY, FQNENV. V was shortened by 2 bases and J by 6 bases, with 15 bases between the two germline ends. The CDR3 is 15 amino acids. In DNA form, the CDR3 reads TGTGCCAGCAGCCAACAAATACAGGGATACGATACGCAGTATTTT. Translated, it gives CASSQQIQGYDTQYF.